This TCR beta chain stems from a study of CD8 T cells in Susac syndrome. Study information: When their blood was taken, the Susac syndrome patients had either not yet had any therapy, were taking corticosteroids, or were taking intravenous immunoglobulin alone.

Germline V gene data show CDR1 as SGHDT and CDR2 as YYEEEE. Trimming pared 4 bases from V and 4 bases from J, leaving 10 bases between. The CDR3 consists of 13 residues. With random hexamers, reverse transcription was performed on roughly 0.5 to 1 ug of RNA. TCR beta CDR3 was amplified by immunoSEQ multiplex PCR. This amplification extended across 54 Vbeta and 13 Jbeta segments. From the immunoSEQ multiplex PCR reads, TCRdb called clonotypes with MiXCR, one entry per CDR3 protein. This table holds 150,000 or so distinct CDR3 sequences, 95% found once. Patients with Susac syndrome fulfilled recently defined diagnostic criteria for definite or probable disease.

The source material was CD4+ T cells from PBMCs. This chain joins TRBV5-6 and TRBJ2-3, with D possibly matching TRBD1 (6 bases). This receptor was taken from a human donor with Susac syndrome. Here the CDR3 DNA reads TGTGCCAGCAGCCGGGACAACGCAGATACGCAGTATTTT. It yields the protein CASSRDNADTQYF.